The 21 T cell receptor beta chains reported below all come from one sample, sequenced in a study of T cell clonality in common variable immunodeficiency (dated by TCRdb to 2015 to 2017). Library method: the immunoSEQ multiplex PCR assay. TCRdb re-hosts the immuneACCESS table, in-frame sequences only. Its copies lack some clones; in the studies checked, an unresolved V gene accounts for under half of them, and the cause for the rest is not known. The table shows about 64,000 clones here, with no singletons. The biggest ten clones account for 1.7% of the sample. The sequencing sample was made of peripheral blood mononuclear cells. These receptors were obtained from a person aged 18 to 75 in good health.

Many counts were recorded for this clone. Coverage ceases 3 residues before the CDR3 finishes, and the germline J gene fills in the end. This chain uses TRBV19 with TRBJ2-6; D is tentatively TRBD1 or TRBD2 (6 bases each). The germline CDR1 and CDR2 sequences are LNHDA and SQIVND (reference sequence). Trimming cost V 4 bases and J 3 bases, with 28 bases left between them. This CDR3 comprises 21 residues. The CDR3 bases that were read are TGTGCCAGTAGTACCCTTCTAGGCGGGACATCCAATAACCATGGGGCCAACGTC. Its translation is CASSTLLGGTSNNHGANV. The entire CDR3 is CASSTLLGGTSNNHGANVLTF.

There are many counts of this clone. The read finishes 3 residues shy of the CDR3 end, and the germline J gene is used to complete it. The V gene is TRBV10-3, the J gene TRBJ2-7; D may be TRBD1 (6 bases). V lost 3 bases and J lost 5, with 14 bases in between. Germline CDR1 is ENHRY and CDR2 is SYGVKD. The CDR3 totals 14 residues. The CDR3 here is CAISDPDRRHEQYF. Partial CDR3 DNA: TGTGCCATCAGTGACCCCGACAGGAGGCACGAG.

This clone was detected ten times or more. The covered CDR3 bases are TGTGCCAGCAGTGCGAAGGCCGGATTCGGGGGTCGGATT. It encodes CASSAKAGFGGRI. The CDR3, in full, reads CASSAKAGFGGRIQYF. The J gene is TRBJ2-4, the V gene TRBV6-1, with D tentatively TRBD2 (6 bases). The missing CDR3 end, 3 residues past where the read stops, is filled in from the germline J gene. The germline V gene encodes CDR1 MNHNS and CDR2 SASEGT. The length of the CDR3 is 16 residues.

This clone was seen repeatedly, ten times or more. The sequence runs out 3 residues before the end of the CDR3; the remainder is reconstructed from the germline J gene. The rearrangement joins TRBV30 to TRBJ1-3, with D unclear. The CDR3 covers 11 residues. Germline-derived CDR1 and CDR2 are GTSNPN and SVGIG (reference sequence). Between the trimmed V and J ends, which lost 4 bases and 7 bases, there was a span of 8 bases. Incomplete CDR3 DNA: TGTGCCTGGACCCCCGGGAACACC. Residues: CAWTPGNT. The whole CDR3 region reads CAWTPGNTIYF.

This clone was seen repeatedly, ten times or more. The read ends 3 residues before the CDR3 terminus; that terminus is restored from the germline J gene. The gene calls are TRBV6-1 and TRBJ1-4; tentatively, D is TRBD1 (6 bases). Germline V lookup: CDR1 MNHNS, CDR2 SASEGT. The CDR3 runs to 14 residues. The germline V and J ends were trimmed by 6 bases and 3 bases, with 11 bases remaining between them. CDR3 DNA (partial): TGTGCCAGCAGAGAATCAGGGGCTAATGAAAAA. Its translation: CASRESGANEK. The CDR3 in its entirety is CASRESGANEKLFF.

There are many counts of this clone. The read ends 3 residues before the CDR3 terminus; that terminus is restored from the germline J gene. This chain connects TRBV14 to TRBJ2-1, with 8 nucleotides matching TRBD1. The CDR3 is 14 amino acids. With V trimmed by 3 bases and J by 7 bases, 5 bases remained unmatched. Looked up from germline, CDR1 is SGHDN and CDR2 is FVKESK. CDR3 DNA (partial): TGTGCCAGCAGCCAGGACAGGGTCCGGAATGAG. Protein sequence: CASSQDRVRNE. In full, the CDR3 reads CASSQDRVRNEQFF.

This clone was observed many times. The observed sequence ends 3 residues before the CDR3 terminus, with the missing tail filled in from the germline J gene. This chain connects TRBV2 to TRBJ2-2; possible D gene TRBD2, 5 bases. Trimming removed 6 bases at V and 4 bases at J, with 12 bases between. This CDR3 is 14 amino acids long. Germline V gene lookup returns CDR1 SNHLY and CDR2 FYNNEI. The CDR3 region is CASRELEPTGELFF. The part of the CDR3 DNA that was read is TGTGCCAGCAGGGAACTAGAACCCACCGGGGAG.

This clone was seen at least ten times. The CDR3 goes on 3 residues after the read ends, and that part is filled in from the germline J gene. This chain connects TRBV13 to TRBJ2-1, with 8 bases that match TRBD2. Germline V CDR1 and CDR2: PRHDT, FYEKMQ (reference sequence). The CDR3 spans 16 residues. The ends lost 5 bases at V and 6 bases at J; junction bases unmatched: 12. CDR3 bases read: TGTGCCAGCAGCACACGAAACGGGGGGGCTTCCAATGAG. Protein product: CASSTRNGGASNE. The whole CDR3 protein is CASSTRNGGASNEQFF.

Many counts were recorded for this clone. The missing CDR3 end, 3 residues past where the read stops, is filled in from the germline J gene. The rearrangement uses TRBV7-9 and TRBJ1-1; D ambiguous. V dropped 2 bases and J dropped 2 bases, with 12 bases sitting between them. Germline V gene lookup returns CDR1 SEHNR and CDR2 FQNEAQ (reference sequence). The CDR3 has 15 amino acids. The DNA read from the CDR3 is TGTGCCAGCAGCTTAATCATTCCAGTTAACACTGAA. Translation: CASSLIIPVNTE. In full, the CDR3 is CASSLIIPVNTEAFF.

The table lists this clone with many counts. The CDR3 end is not reached by the read, which stops 3 residues before it; the germline J gene fills it in. The J gene is TRBJ1-2, the V gene TRBV7-8; D is perhaps TRBD1 (6 bases). The CDR3 has 13 amino acids. The germline V and J ends were trimmed by 4 bases and 4 bases, with 10 bases remaining between them. Germline V gene sequence: CDR1 SGHVS, CDR2 FQNEAQ. The CDR3 bases that were read are TGTGCCAGCAGCTGGGGGCTTATCTATGGC. This codes for CASSWGLIYG. The entire CDR3 is CASSWGLIYGYTF.

This clone was recorded many times. The CDR3 protein is CASKKTSRGNEQFF. CDR3 DNA, as far as it was read: TGTGCCAGCAAAAAGACTAGTCGCGGTAATGAG. The chain couples TRBV6-4 to TRBJ2-1; possible D gene TRBD2, 6 bases. The read ends 3 residues before the CDR3 terminus; that terminus is restored from the germline J gene. Germline CDR1 MRHNA, CDR2 SNTAGT. Trimming took off 7 bases at V and 7 bases at J, with 17 bases between the two ends. The CDR3 covers 14 residues.

This clone has ten or more counts. The read ends 3 residues early relative to the CDR3; the germline J gene fills the gap. The chain has TRBV30 and TRBJ2-7; 8 bases align to TRBD1. CDR1 and CDR2 (germline): GTSNPN, SVGIG (reference sequence). Trimming removed 2 bases from V and 5 bases from J; junction bases left unmatched: 8. This CDR3 region has 14 residues. The covered CDR3 bases are TGTGCCTGGAGTCTAACAGGGGGTCAGGACGAG. Its protein is CAWSLTGGQDE. The CDR3 in its entirety is CAWSLTGGQDEQYF.

This clone was detected many times. Coverage ceases 3 residues before the CDR3 finishes, and the germline J gene fills in the end. This chain joins TRBV2 and TRBJ1-5; D might be TRBD1 (6 bases). This CDR3 spans 14 amino acids. Trimming shortened V by 4 bases and J by 2 bases, and 9 bases separated the two germline ends. Germline assignment: CDR1 SNHLY and CDR2 FYNNEI. The DNA read from the CDR3 is TGTGCCAGCAGTGGGACAGTTGGCAATCAGCCC. As protein: CASSGTVGNQP. In full, the CDR3 is CASSGTVGNQPQHF. The whole variable domain, filled in from reference TRBV2 and TRBJ1-5, reads EPEVTQTPSHQVTQMGQEVILRCVPISNHLYFYWYRQILGQKVEFLVSFYNNEISEKSEIFDDQFSVERPDGSNFTLKIRSTKLEDSAMYFCASSGTVGNQPQHFGDGTRLSIL.

This clone was recorded at least ten times. The DNA ends 3 residues before the CDR3 does, and the rest of the CDR3 is filled in from the germline J gene. The J gene is TRBJ1-2, the V gene TRBV20-1, with TRBD1 matching 8 bases. CDR3 length equals 14 residues. With V trimmed by 5 bases and J by 2 bases, 7 bases remained unmatched. CDR1 and CDR2 (germline): DFQATT, SNEGSKA (reference sequence). CDR3 region: CSAAGQGANYGYTF. The CDR3 DNA, read in part, is TGCAGTGCTGCAGGGCAGGGGGCGAACTATGGC.

This clone has just a few counts. Sequencing ends 3 residues short of the CDR3 end; the germline J gene provides the rest. The V gene is TRBV5-1, the J gene TRBJ2-7; 10 nucleotides match TRBD1. The germline V gene encodes CDR1 SGHRS and CDR2 YFSETQ. V was clipped by 3 bases and J by 5 bases; unmatched bases: 2. The CDR3 runs 13 residues. CDR3 region: CASSSGQGDEQYF. The covered CDR3 bases are TGCGCCAGCAGCTCAGGACAGGGGGACGAG.

This clone was recorded many times. The read terminates 3 residues ahead of where the CDR3 ends, so the germline J gene completes it. J is TRBJ2-3 and V is TRBV4-1, with 8 nucleotides matching TRBD2. The CDR3 extends over 16 amino acids. In germline, CDR1 is MGHRA, CDR2 YSYEKL. J was trimmed by 6 bases and V by 0 bases; bases with no gene match: 8. CDR3 loop: CASSQDPSGPPDTQYF. The part of the CDR3 DNA that was read is TGCGCCAGCAGCCAAGACCCTAGCGGGCCCCCGGATACG.

This clone was seen ten or more times. The sequenced fragment ends 3 residues before the CDR3 boundary, so the rest is inferred from the germline J gene. The V gene is TRBV5-1, the J gene TRBJ2-6, with 8 bases aligning to TRBD1. Germline CDR1 and CDR2: SGHRS and YFSETQ. The CDR3 totals 17 residues. Trimming took 3 bases from V and 0 from J; bases not matched to a gene: 5. The sequenced CDR3 bases are TGCGCCAGCAGCTCAGACAGGGGAAGCTCTGGGGCCAACGTC. Translation: CASSSDRGSSGANV. The complete CDR3 protein is CASSSDRGSSGANVLTF. Based on the CDR3 plus reference TRBV5-1 and TRBJ2-6, the full variable domain is KAGVTQTPRYLIKTRGQQVTLSCSPISGHRSVSWYQQTPGQGLQFLFEYFSETQRNKGNFPGRFSGRQFSNSRSEMNVSTLELGDSALYLCASSSDRGSSGANVLTFGAGSRLTVL.

At least ten counts were recorded for this clone. Read sequence stops 3 residues before the CDR3 end, and the germline J gene provides the missing end. The V and J genes are TRBV7-9 and TRBJ1-6, with D hard to call. This CDR3 comprises 14 residues. CDR1 and CDR2 from the germline V gene are SEHNR and FQNEAQ (reference sequence). V lost 2 bases to trimming and J lost 8 bases, with 10 bases between them. CDR3 sequence: CASSLLQVDSPLHF. CDR3 bases read: TGTGCCAGCAGCTTACTCCAGGTTGATTCACCC.

This clone was counted many times. The CDR3 extends 3 residues past the end of the read, so its final part is completed from the germline J gene. The chain combines TRBV18 with TRBJ2-2; 8 bases align to TRBD2. V trimming: 1 base; J trimming: 2 bases; junction bases outside the gene matches: 0. The CDR3 is 15 amino acids. Germline V gives CDR1 KGHSH, CDR2 LQKENI. CDR3 DNA (partial): TGTGCCAGCTCACCACTAGCGGGAAACACCGGGGAG. Encoded protein: CASSPLAGNTGE. The CDR3 in its entirety is CASSPLAGNTGELFF.

There are many counts of this clone. The read comes to an end 3 residues before the CDR3 does, leaving the germline J gene to fill in the end. V gene TRBV19 combines with J gene TRBJ2-7; 8 bases are shared with TRBD2. Germline CDR1 is LNHDA and CDR2 is SQIVND (reference sequence). Unmatched junction bases numbered 6, after V lost 10 bases and J lost 1 base. This CDR3 has 13 amino acids. CDR3 loop: CAIQAGVSYEQYF. CDR3 bases read: TGTGCCATTCAAGCGGGAGTGTCCTACGAG. Supplemented by reference TRBV19 and TRBJ2-7, the full variable domain reads DGGITQSPKYLFRKEGQNVTLSCEQNLNHDAMYWYRQDPGQGLRLIYYSQIVNDFQKGDIAEGYSVSREKKESFPLTVTSAQKNPTAFYLCAIQAGVSYEQYFGPGTRLTVT.

This clone occurred many times. The CDR3 end lies 3 residues beyond the end of the read and is filled in from the germline J gene. This sequence joins TRBV29-1 and TRBJ1-4, with D maybe TRBD1 (5 bases). CDR3 length: 14 amino acids. The germline V gene has CDR1 SQVTM and CDR2 ANQGSEA. Trimming removed 0 bases from V and 8 bases from J, with 13 bases in between. CDR3: CSVEDGAGKEKLFF. The part of the CDR3 DNA that was read is TGCAGCGTTGAAGATGGGGCGGGGAAAGAAAAA.